These 20 T cell receptor beta chains were sequenced from one sample in a study of T cell responses to AZD1222 COVID-19 vaccine. TCRdb keeps only in-frame clones here, not all; method: immunoSEQ multiplex PCR. The sample comprises roughly 130,000 clones, approximately 85% of which are singletons, and under 9.5% rests with the top ten. The sample here was peripheral blood, taken on day 0 of AZD1222 vaccination. Receptors originate from an adult in good health.

The chain links TRBV19 to TRBJ1-4; TRBD1 is a possible D gene (5 bases). This CDR3 contains 14 residues. Germline assignment: CDR1 LNHDA and CDR2 SQIVND (reference sequence). The V and J ends lost 6 bases and 3 bases respectively, with 11 bases between them. DNA for the CDR3: TGTGCCAGTAGACCGGGACGCCCTAATGAAAAACTGTTTTTT. This encodes CASRPGRPNEKLFF.

This clone showed up just a few times. This rearrangement joins TRBV11-2 to TRBJ2-5, with unresolved D. CDR3 size: 15 residues. V gave up 6 bases and J gave up 2 bases, with 16 bases separating them. Germline lookup yields CDR1 SGHAT and CDR2 FQNNGV. CDR3: CASRTHRGLQETQYF. In nucleotides, the CDR3 is TGTGCCAGCAGGACGCACAGAGGCTTACAAGAGACCCAGTACTTC.

The V gene is TRBV9, the J gene TRBJ2-6, with 7 bases aligning to TRBD2. J was trimmed by 4 bases and V by 3 bases; bases with no gene match: 13. This CDR3 region has 18 residues. From germline, CDR1 is SGDLS and CDR2 YYNGEE. The CDR3 reads CASSAHRGRGSGANVLTF. The CDR3 nucleotides read TGTGCCAGCAGCGCCCACCGGGGGAGGGGCTCCGGGGCCAACGTCCTGACTTTC.

V gene TRBV29-1 combines with J gene TRBJ2-1; 9 bases line up with TRBD2. The CDR3 is made up of 17 amino acids. With V trimmed by 0 bases and J by 6 bases, 12 bases remained unmatched. Germline assignment: CDR1 SQVTM and CDR2 ANQGSEA. The CDR3 DNA reads TGCAGCGTTGAAGAATGGGGCGGCGGGAGGGGATCCAATGAGCAGTTCTTC. It codes for CSVEEWGGGRGSNEQFF.

The V and J genes are TRBV2 and TRBJ2-4; 8 positions agree with TRBD1. The CDR3 covers 16 residues. Germline CDR1 is SNHLY and CDR2 is FYNNEI. Trimming cost V 6 bases and J 0 bases; bases outside gene matches: 7. The CDR3 spells CASRLSGTGAKNIQYF. The CDR3 bases are TGTGCCAGCAGGCTATCCGGGACAGGAGCCAAAAACATTCAGTACTTC. The whole variable domain, filled in from reference TRBV2 and TRBJ2-4, reads EPEVTQTPSHQVTQMGQEVILRCVPISNHLYFYWYRQILGQKVEFLVSFYNNEISEKSEIFDDQFSVERPDGSNFTLKIRSTKLEDSAMYFCASRLSGTGAKNIQYFGAGTRLSVL.

The rearrangement links TRBV28 to TRBJ2-7; D is perhaps TRBD2 (5 bases). V was shortened by 7 bases and J by 3 bases, with 16 bases between the two germline ends. The germline CDR1 and CDR2 sequences are MDHEN and SYDVKM. The CDR3 runs to 14 residues. CDR3 nucleotides: TGTGCCAGCAAGTTGTCCGGGGTCAACTACGAGCAGTACTTC. Its protein product is CASKLSGVNYEQYF.

The chain uses TRBV7-2 and TRBJ2-4; D is unclear. V was cut by 2 bases and J by 3 bases, with 11 bases left in between. Germline CDR1 and CDR2: SGHTA and FQGNSA. This CDR3 spans 15 amino acids. CDR3 coding DNA: TGTGCCAGCAGCTTAATCCGGCAGGACAAAAACATTCAGTACTTC. This codes for CASSLIRQDKNIQYF.

The V and J genes are TRBV14 and TRBJ2-7; 10 nucleotides agree with TRBD1. Germline V lookup: CDR1 SGHDN, CDR2 FVKESK. V gave up 4 bases and J gave up 3 bases; unmatched junction bases: 6. This CDR3 spans 15 amino acids. The CDR3 loop is CASSPWDRGFYEQYF. The CDR3 DNA is TGTGCCAGCAGCCCCTGGGACAGGGGCTTCTACGAGCAGTACTTC.

This rearrangement joins TRBV28 to TRBJ2-4; a weak D match, TRBD1 (6 bases). The CDR3 has 14 amino acids. V lost 5 bases and J 3 bases, leaving 11 bases between the germline ends. From germline, CDR1 is MDHEN and CDR2 SYDVKM. CDR3 bases: TGTGCCAGCAGTCGGACAGATCTCAAAAACATTCAGTACTTC. It codes for CASSRTDLKNIQYF.

The chain couples TRBV2 to TRBJ2-5; TRBD2 agrees at 7 bases. The V gene's germline CDR1 is SNHLY and CDR2 FYNNEI. This CDR3 is 14 amino acids long. After removal of 7 bases from V and 1 base from J, the junction contained 6 bases not matched to a gene. CDR3: CASNLLAFQETQYF. The CDR3 DNA reads as TGTGCCAGCAACCTACTAGCGTTCCAAGAGACCCAGTACTTC.

The CDR3 nucleotides read TGTGCCTGGAGTGTGTCAGGGCATACTGAAGCTTTCTTT. This encodes CAWSVSGHTEAFF. The V call is TRBV30, the J call TRBJ1-1; perhaps TRBD1 as D (5 bases). V lost 0 bases and J lost 5, with 10 bases in between. The germline V gene encodes CDR1 GTSNPN and CDR2 SVGIG (reference sequence). This CDR3 is 13 amino acids long.

In its sample, this clone was seen a few times. The CDR3 reads CASSLGTRSGGAENIQYF. CDR3 nucleotide sequence: TGCGCCAGCAGCTTGGGTACCAGGAGCGGGGGGGCCGAAAACATTCAGTACTTC. J is TRBJ2-4 and V is TRBV5-1, with 10 bases that match TRBD2. The CDR3 totals 18 residues. Germline V gene sequence: CDR1 SGHRS, CDR2 YFSETQ. Germline trimming cut 0 bases from V and 5 bases from J; bases unmatched to any gene: 11.

The chain employs TRBV7-9 and TRBJ1-2; D is uncertain. CDR1 and CDR2 from the germline V gene are SEHNR and FQNEAQ (reference sequence). The length of the CDR3 is 13 residues. Trimming shortened V by 4 bases and J by 4 bases, and 10 bases separated the two germline ends. This CDR3 is CASSWTESYGYTF. For the CDR3, the DNA is TGTGCCAGCAGCTGGACGGAGTCCTATGGCTACACCTTC.

The chain joins TRBV5-1 to TRBJ2-7; 9 bases line up with TRBD1. Germline V gives CDR1 SGHRS, CDR2 YFSETQ. This CDR3 region has 14 residues. With V trimmed by 3 bases and J by 2 bases, 3 bases remained unmatched. CDR3 nucleotide sequence: TGCGCCAGCAGCTCCCGGGACAGGGCCTACGAGCAGTACTTC. Protein: CASSSRDRAYEQYF.

This clone was seen a few times. The CDR3 protein is CATRQAGETQYF. The DNA of the CDR3 is TGTGCCACAAGACAGGCAGGGGAGACCCAGTACTTC. V gene TRBV19 combines with J gene TRBJ2-5, with a tentative D call TRBD1 (6 bases). Germline V gene data show CDR1 as LNHDA and CDR2 as SQIVND (reference sequence). CDR3 length equals 12 residues. V was cut by 10 bases and J by 5 bases, with 14 bases left in between.

The chain uses TRBV19 and TRBJ1-5; D is perhaps TRBD1 (6 bases). Trimming removed 5 bases at V and 3 bases at J, with 11 bases between. CDR1 LNHDA and CDR2 SQIVND come from the germline V gene (reference sequence). The CDR3 is 14 residues long. The CDR3 DNA reads as TGTGCCAGTAGTCTCCAGGGGATCAATCAGCCCCAGCATTTT. This translates into CASSLQGINQPQHF.

V gene TRBV12-2 combines with J gene TRBJ1-3. TRBV12-2 is deemed a pseudogene. There are 16 residues in the CDR3. CDR3 protein: CASRFSAGTAGNTIYF. DNA for the CDR3: TGTGCAAGTCGCTTTTCGGCCGGGACGGCTGGAAACACCATATATTTT.

The genes are TRBV6-5 and TRBJ2-3, with D maybe TRBD2 (5 bases). The V and J ends lost 0 bases and 2 bases respectively, with 9 bases between them. The V gene's germline CDR1 is MNHEY and CDR2 SVGAGI. This CDR3 is 15 amino acids long. The CDR3 region has the DNA TGTGCCAGCAGTTACTCGACTACTTACACAGATACGCAGTATTTT. Its protein product is CASSYSTTYTDTQYF.

J is TRBJ2-5 and V is TRBV19, with 9 bases that match TRBD1. Germline V gene data show CDR1 as LNHDA and CDR2 as SQIVND (reference sequence). V was clipped by 5 bases and J by 5 bases; unmatched bases: 9. There are 15 residues in the CDR3. The CDR3, as DNA: TGTGCCAGTAGTTCTGGGACAGGGCTCGCGGAGACCCAGTACTTC. Translated: CASSSGTGLAETQYF.

V is TRBV30 and J is TRBJ1-6; D gene ambiguous. Trimming left V 2 bases short and J 7 bases short, with 9 bases between. The germline gives CDR1 GTSNPN, CDR2 SVGIG (reference sequence). The CDR3 is 13 residues long. This CDR3 reads CAWSRAGNSPLHF. The DNA of the CDR3 is TGTGCCTGGAGTCGAGCGGGGAATTCACCCCTCCACTTT.